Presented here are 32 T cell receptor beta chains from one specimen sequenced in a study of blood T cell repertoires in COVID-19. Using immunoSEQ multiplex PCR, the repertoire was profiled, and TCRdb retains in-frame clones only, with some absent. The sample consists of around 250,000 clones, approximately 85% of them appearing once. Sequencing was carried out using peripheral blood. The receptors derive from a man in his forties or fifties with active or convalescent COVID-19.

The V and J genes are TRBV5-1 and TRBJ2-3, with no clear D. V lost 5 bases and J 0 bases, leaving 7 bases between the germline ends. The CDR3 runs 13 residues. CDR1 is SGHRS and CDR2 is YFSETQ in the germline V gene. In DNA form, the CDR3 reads TGCGCCAGCAGAAGCTCTAGCACAGATACGCAGTATTTT. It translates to CASRSSSTDTQYF. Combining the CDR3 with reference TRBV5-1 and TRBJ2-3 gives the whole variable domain KAGVTQTPRYLIKTRGQQVTLSCSPISGHRSVSWYQQTPGQGLQFLFEYFSETQRNKGNFPGRFSGRQFSNSRSEMNVSTLELGDSALYLCASRSSSTDTQYFGPGTRLTVL.

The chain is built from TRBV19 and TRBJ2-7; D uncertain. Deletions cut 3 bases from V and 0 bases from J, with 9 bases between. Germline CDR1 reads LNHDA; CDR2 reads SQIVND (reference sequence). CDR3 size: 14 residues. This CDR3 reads CASSIRPSSYEQYF. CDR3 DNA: TGTGCCAGTAGTATCCGCCCGAGCTCCTACGAGCAGTACTTC.

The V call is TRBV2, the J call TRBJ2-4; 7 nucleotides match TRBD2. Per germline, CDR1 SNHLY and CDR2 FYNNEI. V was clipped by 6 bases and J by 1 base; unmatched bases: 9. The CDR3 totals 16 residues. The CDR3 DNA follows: TGTGCCAGCAGCCCTACTTTCGGGGGGGCCAAAAACATTCAGTACTTC. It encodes CASSPTFGGAKNIQYF. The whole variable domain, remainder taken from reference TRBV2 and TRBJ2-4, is EPEVTQTPSHQVTQMGQEVILRCVPISNHLYFYWYRQILGQKVEFLVSFYNNEISEKSEIFDDQFSVERPDGSNFTLKIRSTKLEDSAMYFCASSPTFGGAKNIQYFGAGTRLSVL.

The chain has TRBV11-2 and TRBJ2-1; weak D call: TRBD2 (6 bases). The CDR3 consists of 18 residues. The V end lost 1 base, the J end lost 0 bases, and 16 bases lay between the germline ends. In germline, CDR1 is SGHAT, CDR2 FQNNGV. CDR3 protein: CASSLVPRAGRSYNEQFF. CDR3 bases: TGTGCCAGCAGCTTAGTCCCTCGAGCGGGCCGCTCCTACAATGAGCAGTTCTTC.

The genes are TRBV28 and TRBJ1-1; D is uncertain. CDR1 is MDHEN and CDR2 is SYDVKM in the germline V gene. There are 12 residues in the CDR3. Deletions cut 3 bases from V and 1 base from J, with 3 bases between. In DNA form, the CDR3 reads TGTGCCAGCAGTTTGAGGAACACTGAAGCTTTCTTT. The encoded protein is CASSLRNTEAFF.

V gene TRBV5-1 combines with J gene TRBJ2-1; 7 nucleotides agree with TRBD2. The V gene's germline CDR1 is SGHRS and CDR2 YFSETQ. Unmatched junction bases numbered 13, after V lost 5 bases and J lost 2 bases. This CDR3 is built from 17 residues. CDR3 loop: CASRTVSGIRTYNEQFF. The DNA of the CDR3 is TGCGCCAGCAGGACAGTGAGCGGGATCCGGACCTACAATGAGCAGTTCTTC.

CDR3 in DNA: TGTGCCAGCATCAACGGGAACAATGAGCAGTTCTTC. Its translation is CASINGNNEQFF. J is TRBJ2-1 and V is TRBV6-5; TRBD2 is a possible D gene (5 bases). From germline, CDR1 is MNHEY and CDR2 SVGAGI. CDR3 length equals 12 residues. Trimming removed 7 bases from V and 5 bases from J, with 9 bases in between.

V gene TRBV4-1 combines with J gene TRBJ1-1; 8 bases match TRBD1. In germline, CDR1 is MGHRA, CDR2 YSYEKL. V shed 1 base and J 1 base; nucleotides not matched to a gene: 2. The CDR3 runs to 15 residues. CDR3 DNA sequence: TGCGCCAGCAGCCAAGGCCAGGGGGCGAACACTGAAGCTTTCTTT. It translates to CASSQGQGANTEAFF.

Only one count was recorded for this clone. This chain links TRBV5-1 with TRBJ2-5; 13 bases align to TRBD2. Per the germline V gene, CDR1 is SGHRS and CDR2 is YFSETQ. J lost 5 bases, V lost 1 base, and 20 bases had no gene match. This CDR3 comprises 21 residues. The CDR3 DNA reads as TGCGCCAGCAGCTTGAGACCCCCCGGGACTAGCGGGACCCGCCTGGGGGAGACCCAGTACTTC. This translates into CASSLRPPGTSGTRLGETQYF.

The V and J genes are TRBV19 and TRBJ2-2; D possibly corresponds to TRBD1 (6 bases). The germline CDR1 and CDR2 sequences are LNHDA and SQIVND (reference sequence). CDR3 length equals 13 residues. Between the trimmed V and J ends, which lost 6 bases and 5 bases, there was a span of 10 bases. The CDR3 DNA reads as TGTGCCAGTAGCTTCCAGGGGACCGGGGAGCTGTTTTTT. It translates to CASSFQGTGELFF.

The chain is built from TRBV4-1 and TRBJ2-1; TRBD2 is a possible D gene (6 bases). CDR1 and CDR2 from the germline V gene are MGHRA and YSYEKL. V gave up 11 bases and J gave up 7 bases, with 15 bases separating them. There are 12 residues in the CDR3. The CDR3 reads CAAANAGNEQFF. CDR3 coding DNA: TGCGCCGCAGCCAATGCGGGGAATGAGCAGTTCTTC.

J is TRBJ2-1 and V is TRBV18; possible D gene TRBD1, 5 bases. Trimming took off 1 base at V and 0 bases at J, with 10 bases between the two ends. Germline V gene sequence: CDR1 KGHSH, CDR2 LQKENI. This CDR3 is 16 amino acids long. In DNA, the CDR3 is TGTGCCAGCTCACCACAGGGGCTAAGCTCCTACAATGAGCAGTTCTTC. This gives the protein CASSPQGLSSYNEQFF.

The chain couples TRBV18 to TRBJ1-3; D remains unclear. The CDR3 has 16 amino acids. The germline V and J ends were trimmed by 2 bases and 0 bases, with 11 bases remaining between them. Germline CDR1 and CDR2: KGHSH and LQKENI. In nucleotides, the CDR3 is TGTGCCAGCTCACCATCCCCGGGGAGCTCTGGAAACACCATATATTTT. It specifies CASSPSPGSSGNTIYF.

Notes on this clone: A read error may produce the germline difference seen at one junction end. CDR3 amino acids: CASSWGTGSQGTQYF. The CDR3 DNA reads TGTGCCAGCAGCTGGGGGACAGGGTCCCAAGGGACCCAGTACTTC. The chain joins TRBV11-2 to TRBJ2-5; TRBD1 aligns across 9 bases. This CDR3 is built from 15 residues. CDR1 and CDR2 from the germline V gene are SGHAT and FQNNGV.

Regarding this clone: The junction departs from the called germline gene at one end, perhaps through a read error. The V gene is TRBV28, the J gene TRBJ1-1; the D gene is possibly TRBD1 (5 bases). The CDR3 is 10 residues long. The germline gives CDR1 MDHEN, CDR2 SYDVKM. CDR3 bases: TGTGCCAGCAGAGTTTATAGGGGTCTCTTT. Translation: CASRVYRGLF. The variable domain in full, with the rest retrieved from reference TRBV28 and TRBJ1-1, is DVKVTQSSRYLVKRTGEKVFLECVQDMDHENMFWYRQDPGLGLRLIYFSYDVKMKEKGDIPEGYSVSREKKERFSLILESASTNQTSMYLCASRVYRGLFGQGTRLTVV.

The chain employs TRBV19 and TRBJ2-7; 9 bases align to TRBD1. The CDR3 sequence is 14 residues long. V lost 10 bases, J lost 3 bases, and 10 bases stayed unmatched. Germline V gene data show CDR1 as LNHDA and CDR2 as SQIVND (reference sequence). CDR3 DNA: TGTGCCACTAAGACGGACAGGGGCAGCTACGAGCAGTACTTC. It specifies CATKTDRGSYEQYF.

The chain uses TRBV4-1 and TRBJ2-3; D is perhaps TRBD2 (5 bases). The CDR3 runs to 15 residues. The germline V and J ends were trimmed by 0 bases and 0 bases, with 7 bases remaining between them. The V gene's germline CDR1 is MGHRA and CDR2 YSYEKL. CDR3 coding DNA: TGCGCCAGCAGCCAAGATCGGACTAGCACAGATACGCAGTATTTT. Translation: CASSQDRTSTDTQYF.

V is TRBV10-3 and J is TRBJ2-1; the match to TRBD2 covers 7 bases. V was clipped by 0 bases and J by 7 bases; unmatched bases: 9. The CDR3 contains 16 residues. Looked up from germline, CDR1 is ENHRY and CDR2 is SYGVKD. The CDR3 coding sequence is TGTGCCATCAGTGAGTCGAAGCGGGAAACTAAAAATGAGCAGTTCTTC. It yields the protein CAISESKRETKNEQFF.

CDR3: CASATSGSYNEQFF. DNA for the CDR3: TGTGCCAGCGCTACTAGCGGTTCCTACAATGAGCAGTTCTTC. The rearrangement joins TRBV6-5 to TRBJ2-1; TRBD2 agrees at 8 bases. Germline lookup yields CDR1 MNHEY and CDR2 SVGAGI. The CDR3 runs 14 residues. Trimming took 8 bases from V and 1 from J; bases not matched to a gene: 4.

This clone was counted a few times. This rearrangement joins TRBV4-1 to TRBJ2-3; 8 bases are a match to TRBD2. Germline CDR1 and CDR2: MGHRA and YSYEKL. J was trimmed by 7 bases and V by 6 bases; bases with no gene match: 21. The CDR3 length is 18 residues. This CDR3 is CASRGLGYRKAGAYTQYF. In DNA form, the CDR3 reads TGCGCCAGCAGGGGACTCGGGTATAGGAAAGCGGGAGCTTATACGCAGTATTTT.

CDR3 residues: CASSLNYPYEQYF. The CDR3 DNA sequence: TGCGCCAGCAGCTTGAACTACCCCTACGAGCAGTACTTC. The chain carries TRBV5-1 and TRBJ2-7; D gene ambiguous. V was shortened by 1 base and J by 2 bases, with 7 bases between the two germline ends. The CDR3 spans 13 residues. Germline V gives CDR1 SGHRS, CDR2 YFSETQ.

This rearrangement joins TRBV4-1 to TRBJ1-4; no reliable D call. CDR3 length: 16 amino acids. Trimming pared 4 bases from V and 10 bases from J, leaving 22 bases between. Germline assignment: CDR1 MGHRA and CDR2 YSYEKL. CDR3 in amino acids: CASSPGEPEIMRKLFF. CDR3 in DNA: TGCGCCAGCAGCCCCGGGGAGCCAGAGATAATGAGAAAACTGTTTTTT.

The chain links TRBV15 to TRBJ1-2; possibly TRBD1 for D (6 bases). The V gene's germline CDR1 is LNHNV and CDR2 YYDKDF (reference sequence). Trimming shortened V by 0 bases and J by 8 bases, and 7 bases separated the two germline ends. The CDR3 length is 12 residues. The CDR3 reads CATSRDGQGYTF. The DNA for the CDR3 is TGTGCCACCAGCAGAGATGGACAGGGCTACACCTTC. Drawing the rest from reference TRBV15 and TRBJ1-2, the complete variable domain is DAMVIQNPRYQVTQFGKPVTLSCSQTLNHNVMYWYQQKSSQAPKLLFHYYDKDFNNEADTPDNFQSRRPNTSFCFLDIRSPGLGDTAMYLCATSRDGQGYTFGSGTRLTVV.

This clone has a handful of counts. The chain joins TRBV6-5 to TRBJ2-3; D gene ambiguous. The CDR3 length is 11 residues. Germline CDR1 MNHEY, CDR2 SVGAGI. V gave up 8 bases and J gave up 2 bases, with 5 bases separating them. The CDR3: CASQITDTQYF. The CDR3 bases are TGTGCCAGCCAAATCACAGATACGCAGTATTTT.

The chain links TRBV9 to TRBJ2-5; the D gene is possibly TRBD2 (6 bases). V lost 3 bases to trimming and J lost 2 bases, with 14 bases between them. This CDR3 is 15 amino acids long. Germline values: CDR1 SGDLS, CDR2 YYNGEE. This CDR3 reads CASSARLGSQETQYF. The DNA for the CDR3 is TGTGCCAGCAGCGCCCGACTAGGGTCTCAAGAGACCCAGTACTTC.

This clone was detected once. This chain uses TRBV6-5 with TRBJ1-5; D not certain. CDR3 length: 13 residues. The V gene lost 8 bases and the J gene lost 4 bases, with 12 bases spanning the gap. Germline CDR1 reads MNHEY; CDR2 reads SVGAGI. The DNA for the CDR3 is TGTGCCAGCTCATATCGCGATAATCAGCCCCAGCATTTT. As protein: CASSYRDNQPQHF.

For the CDR3, the DNA is TGCGCCAGCAGAGGACAGGTCTCGAACACCGGGGAGCTGTTTTTT. Encoded protein: CASRGQVSNTGELFF. The chain recombines TRBV5-1 with TRBJ2-2, with 7 bases fitting TRBD1. Germline assignment: CDR1 SGHRS and CDR2 YFSETQ. With 5 bases clipped from V and 0 bases from J, the junction kept 4 bases outside the gene matches. The CDR3 covers 15 residues.

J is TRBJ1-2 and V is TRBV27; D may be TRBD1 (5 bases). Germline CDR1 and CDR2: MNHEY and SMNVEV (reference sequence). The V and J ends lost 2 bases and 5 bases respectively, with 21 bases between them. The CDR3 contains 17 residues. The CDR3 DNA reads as TGTGCCAGCAGTTTAGTTGGTGGGGCAGGCAGAACTTATGGCTACACCTTC. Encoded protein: CASSLVGGAGRTYGYTF.

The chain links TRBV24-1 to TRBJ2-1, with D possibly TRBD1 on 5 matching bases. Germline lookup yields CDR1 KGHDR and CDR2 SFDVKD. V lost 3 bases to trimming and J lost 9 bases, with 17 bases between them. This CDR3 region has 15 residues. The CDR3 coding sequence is TGTGCCACCAGTGATATAGCAGGGTGGGATGGTGAGCAGTTCTTC. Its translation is CATSDIAGWDGEQFF.

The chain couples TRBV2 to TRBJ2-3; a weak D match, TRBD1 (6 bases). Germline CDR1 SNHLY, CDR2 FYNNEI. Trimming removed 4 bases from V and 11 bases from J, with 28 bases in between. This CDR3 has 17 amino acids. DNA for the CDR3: TGTGCCAGCAGTGTAGGCAGGGGACGAGACTACGACGGCGGGCAGTATTTT. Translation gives CASSVGRGRDYDGGQYF.

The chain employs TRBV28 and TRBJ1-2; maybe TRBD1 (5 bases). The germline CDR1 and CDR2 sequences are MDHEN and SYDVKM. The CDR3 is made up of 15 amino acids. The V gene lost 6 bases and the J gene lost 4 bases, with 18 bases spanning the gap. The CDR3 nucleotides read TGTGCCAGCAGCTCTCCCAGGGAAGGGGCCTATGGCTACACCTTC. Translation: CASSSPREGAYGYTF.

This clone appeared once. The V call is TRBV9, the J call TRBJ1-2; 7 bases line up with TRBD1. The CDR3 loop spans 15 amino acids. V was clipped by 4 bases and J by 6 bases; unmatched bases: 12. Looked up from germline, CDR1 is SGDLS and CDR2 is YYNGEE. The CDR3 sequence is CASSTGDSRSHGYTF. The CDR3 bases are TGTGCCAGCAGCACCGGGGACAGCCGTTCTCATGGCTACACCTTC.